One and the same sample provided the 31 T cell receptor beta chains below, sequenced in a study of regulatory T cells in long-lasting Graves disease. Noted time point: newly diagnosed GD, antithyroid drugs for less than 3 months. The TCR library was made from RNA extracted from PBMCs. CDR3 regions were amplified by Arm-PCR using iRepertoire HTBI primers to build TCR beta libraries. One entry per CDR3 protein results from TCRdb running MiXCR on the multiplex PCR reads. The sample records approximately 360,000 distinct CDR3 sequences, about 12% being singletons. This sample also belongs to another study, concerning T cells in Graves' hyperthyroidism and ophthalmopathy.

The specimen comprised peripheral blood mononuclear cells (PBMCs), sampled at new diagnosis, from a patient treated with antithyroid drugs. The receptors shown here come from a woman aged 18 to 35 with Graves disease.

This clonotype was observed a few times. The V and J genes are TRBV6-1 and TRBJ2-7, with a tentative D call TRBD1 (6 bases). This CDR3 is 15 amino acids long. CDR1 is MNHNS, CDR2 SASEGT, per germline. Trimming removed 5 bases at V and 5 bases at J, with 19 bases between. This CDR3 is CASSIDRKGRNEQYV. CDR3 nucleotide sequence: TGTGCCAGCAGTATCGACAGGAAAGGACGAAACGAGCAGTACGTC.

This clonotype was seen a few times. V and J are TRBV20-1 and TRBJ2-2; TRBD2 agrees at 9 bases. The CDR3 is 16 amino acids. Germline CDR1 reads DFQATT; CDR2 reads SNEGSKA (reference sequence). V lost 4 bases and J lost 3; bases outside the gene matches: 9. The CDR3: CSAKTAGGPDTGELFF. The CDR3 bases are TGCAGTGCTAAGACCGCGGGAGGGCCAGACACCGGGGAGCTGTTTTTT.

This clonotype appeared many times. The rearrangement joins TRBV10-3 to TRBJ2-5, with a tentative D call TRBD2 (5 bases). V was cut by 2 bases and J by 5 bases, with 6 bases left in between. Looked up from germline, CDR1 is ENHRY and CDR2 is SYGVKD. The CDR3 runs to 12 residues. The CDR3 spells CAISEREETQYF. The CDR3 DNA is TGTGCCATCAGTGAGAGGGAGGAGACCCAGTACTTC.

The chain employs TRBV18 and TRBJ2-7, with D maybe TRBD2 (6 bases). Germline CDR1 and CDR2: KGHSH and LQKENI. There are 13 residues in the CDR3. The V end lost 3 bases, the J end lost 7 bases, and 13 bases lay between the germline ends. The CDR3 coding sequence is TGTGCCAGCTCACCGGGGGGTAGCCGTGAGCAGTACGTC. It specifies CASSPGGSREQYV.

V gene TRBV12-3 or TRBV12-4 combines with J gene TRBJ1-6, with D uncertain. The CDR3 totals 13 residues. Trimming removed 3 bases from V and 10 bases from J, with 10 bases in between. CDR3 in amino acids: CASSLDFQSPLHF. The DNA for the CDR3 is TGTGCCAGCAGTTTGGATTTTCAGTCACCCCTCCACTTT.

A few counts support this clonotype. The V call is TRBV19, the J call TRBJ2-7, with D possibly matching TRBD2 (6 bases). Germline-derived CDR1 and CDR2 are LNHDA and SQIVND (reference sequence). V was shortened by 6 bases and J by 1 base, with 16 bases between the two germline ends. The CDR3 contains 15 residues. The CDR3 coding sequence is TGTGCCAGTAGCACCGCCGGGACTGGTTCCTACGAGCAGTACTTC. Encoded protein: CASSTAGTGSYEQYF.

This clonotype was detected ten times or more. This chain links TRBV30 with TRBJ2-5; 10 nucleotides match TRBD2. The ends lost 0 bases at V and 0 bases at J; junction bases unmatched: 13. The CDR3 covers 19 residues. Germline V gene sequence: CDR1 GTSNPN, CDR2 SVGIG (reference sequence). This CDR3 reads CAWSVPDLLAGAYQETQYF. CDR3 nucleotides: TGTGCCTGGAGTGTACCGGACTTGCTAGCGGGGGCCTACCAAGAGACCCAGTACTTC. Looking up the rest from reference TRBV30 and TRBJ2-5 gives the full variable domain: SQTIHQWPATLVQPVGSPLSLECTVEGTSNPNLYWYRQAAGRGLQLLFYSVGIGQISSEVPQNLSASRPQDRQFILSSKKLLLSDSGFYLCAWSVPDLLAGAYQETQYFGPGTRLLVL.

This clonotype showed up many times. CDR3 protein: CASSDMGQPNTEAFF. The CDR3, as DNA: TGTGCCAGTAGTGACATGGGACAGCCGAACACTGAAGCTTTCTTT. The genes are TRBV19 and TRBJ1-1; 7 bases match TRBD1. J lost 1 base, V lost 5 bases, and 7 bases had no gene match. The CDR3 contains 15 residues. Germline CDR1 is LNHDA and CDR2 is SQIVND (reference sequence).

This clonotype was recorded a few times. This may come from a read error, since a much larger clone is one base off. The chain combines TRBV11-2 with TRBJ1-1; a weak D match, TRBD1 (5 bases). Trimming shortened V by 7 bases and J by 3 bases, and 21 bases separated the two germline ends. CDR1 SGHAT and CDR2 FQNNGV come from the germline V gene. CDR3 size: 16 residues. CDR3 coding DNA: TGTGCCAGCAACCGAGAAAGGACGCTGACAGACACTGAAGCTTTCTTT. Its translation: CASNRERTLTDTEAFF.

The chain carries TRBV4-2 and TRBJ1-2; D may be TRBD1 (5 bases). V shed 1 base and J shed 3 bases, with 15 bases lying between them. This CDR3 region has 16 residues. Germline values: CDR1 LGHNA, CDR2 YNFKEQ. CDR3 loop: CASSQVSAGLDYGYTF. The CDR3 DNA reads TGTGCCAGCAGCCAAGTAAGCGCAGGGCTTGACTATGGCTACACCTTC.

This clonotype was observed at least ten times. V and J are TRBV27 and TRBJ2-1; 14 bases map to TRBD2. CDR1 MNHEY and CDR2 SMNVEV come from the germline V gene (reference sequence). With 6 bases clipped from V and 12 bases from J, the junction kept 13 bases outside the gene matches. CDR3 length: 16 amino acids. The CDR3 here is CASRARLAGGGSPQFF. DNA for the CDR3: TGTGCCAGCAGGGCTCGACTAGCGGGAGGGGGGTCCCCGCAGTTCTTC.

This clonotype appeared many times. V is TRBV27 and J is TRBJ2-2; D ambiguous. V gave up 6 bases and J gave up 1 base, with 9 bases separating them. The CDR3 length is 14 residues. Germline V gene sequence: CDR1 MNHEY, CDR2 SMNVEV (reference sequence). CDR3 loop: CASRELENTGELFF. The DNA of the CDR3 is TGTGCCAGCAGAGAGCTAGAGAACACCGGGGAGCTGTTTTTT.

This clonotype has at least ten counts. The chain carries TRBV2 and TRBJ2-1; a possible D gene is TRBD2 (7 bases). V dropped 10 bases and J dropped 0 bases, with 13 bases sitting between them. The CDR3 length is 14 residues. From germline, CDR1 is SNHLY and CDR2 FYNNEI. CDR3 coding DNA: TGTGCCAAAGGGGGGGTGAGCTCCTACAATGAGCAGTTCTTC. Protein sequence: CAKGGVSSYNEQFF.

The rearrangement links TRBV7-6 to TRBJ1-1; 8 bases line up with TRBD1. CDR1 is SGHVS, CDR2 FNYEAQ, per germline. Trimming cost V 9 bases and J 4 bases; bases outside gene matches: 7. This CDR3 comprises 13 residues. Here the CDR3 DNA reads TGTGCCAGTAGGACAGGGACGGGCACTGAAGCTTTCTTT. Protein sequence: CASRTGTGTEAFF.

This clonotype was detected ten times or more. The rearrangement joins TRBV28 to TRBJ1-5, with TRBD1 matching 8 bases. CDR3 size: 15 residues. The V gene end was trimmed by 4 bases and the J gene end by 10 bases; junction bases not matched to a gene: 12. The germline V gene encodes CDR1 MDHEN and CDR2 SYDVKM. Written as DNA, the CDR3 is TGTGCCAGCAGTTCCTCCGAGACAGGGGAGTTCCCCCAGCATTTT. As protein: CASSSSETGEFPQHF. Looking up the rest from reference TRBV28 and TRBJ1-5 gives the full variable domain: DVKVTQSSRYLVKRTGEKVFLECVQDMDHENMFWYRQDPGLGLRLIYFSYDVKMKEKGDIPEGYSVSREKKERFSLILESASTNQTSMYLCASSSSETGEFPQHFGDGTRLSIL.

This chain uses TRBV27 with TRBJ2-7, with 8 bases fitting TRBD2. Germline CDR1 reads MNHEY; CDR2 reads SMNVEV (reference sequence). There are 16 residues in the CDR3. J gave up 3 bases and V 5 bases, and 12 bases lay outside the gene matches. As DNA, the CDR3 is TGTGCCAGCAGTCCCCCCGAGGCAGCGGGAGTCTACGAGCAGTACTTC. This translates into CASSPPEAAGVYEQYF.

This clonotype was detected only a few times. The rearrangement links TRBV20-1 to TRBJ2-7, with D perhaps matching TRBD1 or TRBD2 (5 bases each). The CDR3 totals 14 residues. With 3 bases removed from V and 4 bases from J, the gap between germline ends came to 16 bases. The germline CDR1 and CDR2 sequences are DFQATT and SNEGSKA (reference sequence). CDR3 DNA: TGCAGTGCTAGTGACCCCCGGGGACCTTACGAGCAGTACGTC. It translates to CSASDPRGPYEQYV.

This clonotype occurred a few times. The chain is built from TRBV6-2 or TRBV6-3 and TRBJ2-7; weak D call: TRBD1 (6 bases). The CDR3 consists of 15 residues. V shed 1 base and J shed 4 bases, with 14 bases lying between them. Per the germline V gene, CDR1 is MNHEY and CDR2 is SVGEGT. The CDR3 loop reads CASSYLQGLTYEQYF. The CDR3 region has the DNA TGTGCCAGCAGTTACTTGCAGGGGCTTACATACGAGCAGTACTTC.

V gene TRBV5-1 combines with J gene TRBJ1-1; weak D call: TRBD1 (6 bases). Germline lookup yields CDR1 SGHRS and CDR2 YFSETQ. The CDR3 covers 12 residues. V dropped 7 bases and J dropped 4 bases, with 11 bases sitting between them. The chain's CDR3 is CASSQGLTEAFF. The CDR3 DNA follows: TGCGCCAGCTCACAGGGACTCACTGAAGCTTTCTTT.

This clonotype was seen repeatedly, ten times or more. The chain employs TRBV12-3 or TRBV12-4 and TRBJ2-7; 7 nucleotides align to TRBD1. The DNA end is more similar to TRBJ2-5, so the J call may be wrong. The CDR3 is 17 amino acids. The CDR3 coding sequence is TGTGCCAGCAGTTTGGTCCCCTACCTCACAGGGGAAGAGACCCAGTACTTC. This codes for CASSLVPYLTGEETQYF.

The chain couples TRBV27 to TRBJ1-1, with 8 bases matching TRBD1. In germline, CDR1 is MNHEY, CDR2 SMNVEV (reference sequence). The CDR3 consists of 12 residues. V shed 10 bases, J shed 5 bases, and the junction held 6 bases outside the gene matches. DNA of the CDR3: TGTGCCAACAGCTACAGGGGGACTGAAGCTTTCTTT. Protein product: CANSYRGTEAFF.

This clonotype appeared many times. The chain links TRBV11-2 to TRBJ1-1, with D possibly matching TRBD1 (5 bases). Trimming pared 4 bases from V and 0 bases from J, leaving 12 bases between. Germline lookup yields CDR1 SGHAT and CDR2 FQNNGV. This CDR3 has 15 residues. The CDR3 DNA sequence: TGTGCCAGCAGCTCGAGACAGAGGATGAACACTGAAGCTTTCTTT. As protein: CASSSRQRMNTEAFF.

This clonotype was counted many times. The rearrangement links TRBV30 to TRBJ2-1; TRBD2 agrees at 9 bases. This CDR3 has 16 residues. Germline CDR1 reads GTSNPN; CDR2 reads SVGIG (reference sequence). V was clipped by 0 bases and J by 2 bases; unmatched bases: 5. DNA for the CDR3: TGTGCCTGGAGTGTGATGGGACTAGCACCCTACAATGAGCAGTTCTTC. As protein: CAWSVMGLAPYNEQFF.

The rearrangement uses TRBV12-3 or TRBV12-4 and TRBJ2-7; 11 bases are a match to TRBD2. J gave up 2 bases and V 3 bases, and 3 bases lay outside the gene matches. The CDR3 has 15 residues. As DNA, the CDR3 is TGTGCCAGCAGTTTGACTAGCGGGAAAGCCTACGAGCAGTACTTC. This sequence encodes CASSLTSGKAYEQYF.

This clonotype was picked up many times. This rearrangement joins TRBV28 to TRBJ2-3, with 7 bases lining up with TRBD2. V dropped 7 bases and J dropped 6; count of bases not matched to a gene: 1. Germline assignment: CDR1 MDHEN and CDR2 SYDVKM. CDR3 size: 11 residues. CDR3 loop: CASTGGDTQYF. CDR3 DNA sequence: TGTGCCAGCACCGGGGGGGATACGCAGTATTTT.

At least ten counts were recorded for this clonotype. The CDR3 sequence is CATSRADSNTQYF. CDR3 nucleotide sequence: TGTGCCACCAGCAGAGCGGATTCCAATACGCAGTATTTT. V is TRBV15 and J is TRBJ2-3; D is unresolved. The CDR3 runs to 13 residues. The germline gives CDR1 LNHNV, CDR2 YYDKDF (reference sequence). The V end was cut by 1 base, the J end by 7 bases, with 9 bases between.

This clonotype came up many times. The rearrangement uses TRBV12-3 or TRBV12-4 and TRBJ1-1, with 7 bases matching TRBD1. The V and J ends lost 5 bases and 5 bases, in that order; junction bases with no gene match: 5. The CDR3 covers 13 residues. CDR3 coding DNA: TGTGCCAGCAGTCCACAGGGGAAGACTGAAGCTTTCTTT. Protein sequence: CASSPQGKTEAFF.

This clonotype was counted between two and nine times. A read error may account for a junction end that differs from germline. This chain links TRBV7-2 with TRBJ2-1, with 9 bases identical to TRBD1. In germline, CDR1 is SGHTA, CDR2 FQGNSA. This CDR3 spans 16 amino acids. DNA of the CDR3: TGTGCCAGCAGCTCCGCCGGGACCCTAAGGACAGGGGAGCAGTCCTTC. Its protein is CASSSAGTLRTGEQSF.

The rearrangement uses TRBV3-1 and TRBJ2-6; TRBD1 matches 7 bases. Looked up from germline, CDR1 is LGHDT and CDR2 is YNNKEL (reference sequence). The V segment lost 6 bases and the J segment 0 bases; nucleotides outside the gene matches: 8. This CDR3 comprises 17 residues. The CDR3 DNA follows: TGTGCCAGCAGGCCGGGACAGCTATTCTCTGGGGCCAACGTCCTGACTTTC. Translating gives CASRPGQLFSGANVLTF.

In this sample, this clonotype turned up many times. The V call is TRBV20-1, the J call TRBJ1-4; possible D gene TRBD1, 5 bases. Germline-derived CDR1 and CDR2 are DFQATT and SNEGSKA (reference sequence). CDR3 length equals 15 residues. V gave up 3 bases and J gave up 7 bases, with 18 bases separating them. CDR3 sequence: CSASFWGPGGEKLFF. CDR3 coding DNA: TGCAGTGCTAGTTTTTGGGGACCGGGCGGTGAAAAACTGTTTTTT.

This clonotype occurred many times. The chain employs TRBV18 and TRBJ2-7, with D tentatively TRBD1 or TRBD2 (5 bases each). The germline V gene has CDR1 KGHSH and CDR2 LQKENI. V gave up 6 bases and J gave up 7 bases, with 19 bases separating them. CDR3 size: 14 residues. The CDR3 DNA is TGTGCCAGCTCCTCGGGACGCGTGACACGAGAGCAGTACTTC. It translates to CASSSGRVTREQYF.